A selection of T cell receptor beta chains follows, all from one sample in a study of blood T cells in healthy people across ages. TCRdb called the 5' RACE reads again in MiXCR, with one record for every CDR3 protein. The table includes approximately 1,000,000 distinct CDR3 sequences, around 45% detected once. The sample was blood. These receptors were taken from a woman aged 55-69 years in good health. CDR3s include the opening cysteine and the closing phenylalanine or tryptophan. The D gene is left open where the match is weak. Not every row has a clone size; where given, it reads once, few, many or a size class.

V gene	clone size	D gene	CDR3 length	J gene	CDR3 protein	CDR3 DNA
TRBV29-1	-	-	15	TRBJ2-3	CSVGGRLAGADTQYF	TGCAGCGTTGGGGGGCGGCTAGCAGGCGCAGATACGCAGTATTTT
TRBV20-1	-	TRBD1	15	TRBJ1-6	CSARVPGQRNSPPHF	TGCAGTGCTAGAGTCCCGGGACAGAGGAATTCACCCCCCCACTTT
TRBV5-1	-	TRBD1	17	TRBJ1-2	CASSPGTASGGYYGYTF	TGCGCCAGCAGCCCCGGGACAGCTTCGGGGGGTTACTATGGCTACACCTTC
TRBV7-9	once	TRBD1	15	TRBJ2-3	CASTFRQGRKDTQYF	TGTGCCAGCACCTTTAGACAGGGGCGAAAAGATACGCAGTATTTT
TRBV20-1	-	-	13	TRBJ2-3	CSARRVNGDTQYF	TGCAGTGCTCGACGTGTCAACGGAGATACGCAGTATTTT
TRBV20-1	-	TRBD1	12	TRBJ1-2	CSAIKGAVGYTF	TGCAGCGCAATCAAGGGGGCCGTTGGCTACACCTTC
TRBV28	-	-	13	TRBJ2-3	CASSYNSMPQQYF	TGTGCCAGCAGTTATAATAGTATGCCCCAGCAGTATTTT
TRBV7-9	few	-	14	TRBJ2-4	CASSPLPGKNIQYF	TGTGCCAGCAGCCCTCTCCCCGGGAAAAACATTCAGTACTTC
TRBV4-2	-	-	14	TRBJ2-7	CASSPWASNNEQYF	TGTGCCAGCAGCCCTTGGGCCAGCAACAATGAGCAGTACTTC
TRBV29-1	few	-	14	TRBJ2-1	CSALLAFKDNEQFF	TGCAGCGCCCTGTTAGCCTTCAAGGACAATGAGCAGTTCTTC